Reported below is one T cell receptor beta chain. Stated time point: 2015-2016 season, pre-vaccination. TCRdb keeps only in-frame clones here, not all; method: immunoSEQ multiplex PCR. Of 5,000 to 6,500 clones in the sample, over 75% were seen once. This sample was taken from a study of follicular helper T cells after annual influenza vaccination. The V gene lost 5 bases and the J gene lost 0 bases, with 3 bases spanning the gap. From germline, CDR1 is GTSNPN and CDR2 SVGIG (reference sequence). This CDR3 is built from 11 residues. The sequence was obtained from an adult who received the influenza vaccine. The genes are TRBV30 and TRBJ2-3, with D uncertain. Sequenced here: CXCR5+ CD38- circulating T follicular helper cells from blood, sampled on the day of influenza vaccination. Specified subset: circulating Tfh, non-naive CD4+CXCR5+PD-1+ (ICOS+CD38+ or ICOS-CD38-). The CDR3 sequence is CAWSSTDTQYF. In DNA, the CDR3 is TGTGCCTGGTCTAGCACAGATACGCAGTATTTT.